These 14 T cell receptor beta chains were all obtained from the same sample, sequenced in a study of cytomegalovirus exposure and HLA in healthy donors. A multiplex PCR was run with 60 Vbeta primers and 13 Jbeta primers. Assay used: immunoSEQ multiplex PCR; TCRdb lists only in-frame clones, some missing. There are about 280,000 clones in the sample; roughly 90% occur only once, and around 2.1% lies in the top ten. Sequencing was performed on PBMCs. Source of these receptors: a young woman in good health and CMV-seronegative.

A few counts support this clone. J is TRBJ2-5 and V is TRBV5-1; 8 bases match TRBD2. Germline V lookup: CDR1 SGHRS, CDR2 YFSETQ. This CDR3 has 15 amino acids. The trim removed 1 base at V and 4 bases at J, leaving 6 bases unmatched. CDR3 protein: CASSLRTGGRETQYF. The CDR3 DNA follows: TGCGCCAGCAGCTTGAGGACGGGGGGGCGAGAGACCCAGTACTTC.

Comment on this clone: The junction shows a germline mismatch at one end, possibly a read error. The chain carries TRBV5-1 and TRBJ1-6, with no clear D. From germline, CDR1 is SGHRS and CDR2 YFSETQ. The CDR3 covers 14 residues. CDR3 coding DNA: TGCGCCAGCAGCTTGTTAACAGAAAATTCACCCCTGCACTTT. Translation gives CASSLLTENSPLHF.

V and J are TRBV5-6 and TRBJ2-7; 10 bases align to TRBD1. Germline V gene lookup returns CDR1 SGHDT and CDR2 YYEEEE. The junction had 11 bases not matched to a gene; V was cut back by 4 bases and J by 4 bases. The length of the CDR3 is 16 residues. CDR3 region: CASSSPTGGLFYEQYF. Written as DNA, the CDR3 is TGTGCCAGCAGCAGCCCGACAGGGGGCCTCTTTTACGAGCAGTACTTC. Supplemented by reference TRBV5-6 and TRBJ2-7, the full variable domain reads DAGVTQSPTHLIKTRGQQVTLRCSPKSGHDTVSWYQQALGQGPQFIFQYYEEEERQRGNFPDRFSGHQFPNYSSELNVNALLLGDSALYLCASSSPTGGLFYEQYFGPGTRLTVT.

The genes are TRBV7-3 and TRBJ2-3, with 14 nucleotides matching TRBD2. The V gene end was trimmed by 5 bases and the J gene end by 10 bases; junction bases not matched to a gene: 2. Germline V lookup: CDR1 SGHTA, CDR2 FQGTGA. This CDR3 is 13 amino acids long. The CDR3 bases are TGTGCCAGCAGCCCGACTAGCGGGGGGGCGCAGTATTTT. It specifies CASSPTSGGAQYF.

The V call is TRBV7-6, the J call TRBJ2-1; 10 bases agree with TRBD2. The germline gives CDR1 SGHVS, CDR2 FNYEAQ. J lost 8 bases, V lost 5 bases, and 18 bases had no gene match. The CDR3 runs to 18 residues. CDR3 sequence reads: CASSLSPIAGGLADEQFF. CDR3 DNA: TGTGCCAGCAGCCTGAGCCCTATAGCGGGGGGACTTGCCGATGAGCAGTTCTTC.

This clone has only a few counts. The chain combines TRBV6-5 with TRBJ2-7; possibly TRBD2 for D (5 bases). From germline, CDR1 is MNHEY and CDR2 SVGAGI. The V end was cut by 5 bases, the J end by 1 base, with 6 bases between. The CDR3 length is 12 residues. Here the CDR3 reads CASSEGSYEQYF. CDR3 DNA: TGTGCCAGCAGTGAGGGATCCTACGAGCAGTACTTC.

This clone was recorded only once. The same CDR3 can be traced to other DNA sequences in this sample. This chain joins TRBV7-2 and TRBJ1-6, with D possibly TRBD1 on 5 matching bases. CDR3 length equals 16 residues. V lost 5 bases and J lost 6, with 17 bases in between. The germline V gene encodes CDR1 SGHTA and CDR2 FQGNSA. The CDR3 loop reads CASSPRGGGSNSPLHF. Written as DNA, the CDR3 is TGTGCCAGCAGCCCGCGGGGTGGGGGTAGTAATTCACCCCTCCACTTT.

J is TRBJ2-1 and V is TRBV5-1; 11 bases align to TRBD2. The J segment lost 9 bases and the V segment lost 3 bases, leaving 14 bases of the junction unmatched. Germline lookup yields CDR1 SGHRS and CDR2 YFSETQ. The CDR3 totals 17 residues. CDR3 protein: CASSSVDFSGGASEQFF. In nucleotides, the CDR3 is TGCGCCAGCAGCTCGGTGGACTTTAGCGGGGGGGCTAGTGAGCAGTTCTTC.

Worth noting for this clone: The same CDR3 arises from other DNA sequences in this sample as well. The rearrangement uses TRBV5-1 and TRBJ2-7; 12 bases line up with TRBD1. The CDR3 extends over 18 amino acids. After removal of 0 bases from V and 4 bases from J, the junction contained 11 bases not matched to a gene. Germline assignment: CDR1 SGHRS and CDR2 YFSETQ. CDR3 region: CASSLGASGQGALYEQYF. CDR3 bases: TGCGCCAGCAGCTTGGGGGCCTCGGGACAGGGGGCTCTGTACGAGCAGTACTTC.

This chain joins TRBV10-3 and TRBJ2-1; 7 nucleotides line up with TRBD1. CDR1 is ENHRY, CDR2 SYGVKD, per germline. Trimming took 6 bases from V and 7 from J; bases not matched to a gene: 12. This CDR3 region has 15 residues. The CDR3 bases are TGTGCCATCAGGAGGGGGACAGCAGTAAGGAATGAGCAGTTCTTC. Its protein is CAIRRGTAVRNEQFF.

In this sample, this clone turned up once. One junction end disagrees with the germline gene, perhaps due to a read error. The chain joins TRBV14 to TRBJ2-3, with D possibly matching TRBD1 (5 bases). The CDR3 totals 19 residues. Germline V gene data show CDR1 as SGHDN and CDR2 as FVKESK. CDR3 coding DNA: TGTGCCAGCAGCCATCCACAGGCGGCCTCAAGGGCTGGCACAGATACGCAGTGTTTT. As protein: CASSHPQAASRAGTDTQCF.

The chain combines TRBV19 with TRBJ2-1, with D perhaps TRBD1 (6 bases). The CDR3 runs 18 residues. Per the germline V gene, CDR1 is LNHDA and CDR2 is SQIVND (reference sequence). V shed 3 bases and J shed 2 bases, with 20 bases lying between them. Here the CDR3 reads CASSIRNRVIVAYNEQFF. CDR3 DNA sequence: TGTGCCAGTAGTATTAGGAACAGGGTGATAGTTGCCTACAATGAGCAGTTCTTC.

The chain joins TRBV27 to TRBJ2-1; 8 bases match TRBD2. J was trimmed by 3 bases and V by 1 base; bases with no gene match: 2. Germline V gene sequence: CDR1 MNHEY, CDR2 SMNVEV (reference sequence). The CDR3 contains 15 residues. The CDR3 DNA sequence: TGTGCCAGCAGTTTATGGCTAGCGGGCTACAATGAGCAGTTCTTC. Translating gives CASSLWLAGYNEQFF.

In nucleotides, the CDR3 is TGTGCCAGCAGCCGACAGGGGGCAAGGAATTCACCCCTCCACTTT. This sequence encodes CASSRQGARNSPLHF. The chain carries TRBV27 and TRBJ1-6; 10 bases agree with TRBD1. V dropped 6 bases and J dropped 7; count of bases not matched to a gene: 6. Looked up from germline, CDR1 is MNHEY and CDR2 is SMNVEV (reference sequence). CDR3 length: 15 residues.